This TCR beta chain was profiled in a study of Ad26.COV2.S vaccination and SARS-CoV-2 variants (dated by TCRdb to the early 2020s). Context from the whole study: Donors in the vaccine arm were drawn from COV1001, a multicentre, randomized, double-blind, placebo-controlled phase I-IIa trial testing Ad26.COV2.S in healthy adults. Ad26.COV2.S was administered intramuscularly at a dose of 5x10^10 or 1x10^11 viral particles, either as one shot or as two shots given 56 days apart. TCRbeta repertoire sequencing was used to assess the specificity and breadth of SARS-CoV-2-reactive T cell receptors after Ad26.COV2.S vaccination. The TCR-sequenced set comprised around 30 samples: some 20 Ad26.COV2.S vaccine recipients, 5 placebo recipients and 8 SARS-CoV-2 convalescent individuals. Trial participants were randomized into five groups of five, in which low-dose or high-dose Ad26.COV2.S was given once or twice, or placebo was given on both occasions. Blinding of investigators to trial group allocation was maintained during experiments and outcome assessment.

Results the study describes overall, beyond this receptor: Ad26.COV2.S recipients had higher spike-specific TCR breadth than placebo recipients (P = 0.0014). After vaccination, substantial breadth of spike-specific CD8+ and CD4+ T cell responses was reported. Vaccine and placebo recipients had similar non-spike TCR breadth, a finding consistent with the vaccine containing only spike. The authors noted that the TCR breadth and depth analyses may have underestimated total T cell responses. The study was not powered for comparison of responses between vaccine doses or regimens.

TCRbeta CDR3 regions were sequenced with the immunoSEQ Assay. After extraction, genomic DNA underwent amplification by bias-controlled multiplex PCR, followed by high-throughput sequencing. The original methods were these. Collapsing and filtering of sequences were performed to quantify the absolute abundance of each unique TCRbeta CDR3 region. T cell fraction was estimated by normalizing TCRbeta template counts to usable DNA, which was measured by amplifying reference genes present in all nucleated cells. Repertoire TCRs were annotated as SARS-CoV-2-specific by exact matching of V gene, CDR3 amino acid sequence and J gene to a known reactive TCR set. The reference SARS-CoV-2 TCR set was obtained from MIRA and was filtered for enrichment in COVID-19-positive ImmuneCODE repertoires, whereby public or cross-reactive TCRs were removed. Drawing on the MIRA antigens, annotated TCRs were analysed further at the level of specific ORF or position within ORF. Breadth was defined as the number of annotated unique rearrangements divided by the total number of unique productive rearrangements, and depth was defined as the summed frequency of the annotated unique rearrangements. TCR breadth was compared between groups using two-sided Wilcoxon rank-sum tests. TCRdb obtained this table from immuneACCESS and retained in-frame rearrangements with V and J assigned. These tables miss some clones; where compared with another copy, unresolved V genes account for less than half of the shortfall, and the remainder is unexplained. V and J calls and clone size are given by that table; D and trimming were obtained from the DNA. The sample table contains about 350,000 clones; only one count was recorded for 70% to 90% of them. Of the sample, about 3.3% falls within the top ten clones.

To note about this clone: Its antigen target is currently unknown. No qualities accompany the bases; no much larger clone lies one base away.

This specimen's treatment or condition label, per the study, means: some 20 received Ad26.COV2.S at low or high dose, single or two shots; a few received placebo; per-sample allocation not given. Repertoires of vaccine and placebo recipients were sequenced from samples collected on day 63 after the first injection. Between 29 July and 7 August 2020, Cohort 1b enrolled 25 adults aged 18-55 years at one site in Boston, USA. Ad26.COV2.S was a replication-incompetent adenovirus type 26 vector expressing a prefusion-stabilized SARS-CoV-2 spike protein from the original Wuhan strain. Including cysteine and phenylalanine, the CDR3 has 13 amino acids. CDR3 DNA only is kept here, 39 bases in frame from base 1. V and J are truncated by 11 bases and 6 bases respectively, leaving an intervening sequence of 19 bases. The germline V gene (reference sequence) gives CDR1 as SEHNR and CDR2 as FQNEAQ.

The sample in question was peripheral blood, obtained in a trial of Ad26.COV2.S vaccine versus placebo. The receptor was isolated from a person aged 18-65 years who received the Ad26.COV2.S COVID-19 vaccine or a placebo. This receptor chain uses TRBV7-9 and TRBJ1-2, with TRBD1 tentatively as D gene (6 bases match). The nucleotide sequence is TGTGCCCAGCTTAAGGGACACGGGAATGGCTACACCTTC. This codes for CAQLKGHGNGYTF.